This T cell receptor beta chain was recorded in a study of blood T cells in healthy people across ages. The study, taken as a whole, reports: Naive T cell percentage by flow cytometry tracked strongly with beta diversity. Unsorted PBMC material precluded a definitive naive versus antigen-experienced comparison.

Using a J-beta primer mix together with a sample-barcoded 5' primer, a second PCR was run for about 6 to 12 cycles. TCRdb re-derived calls from the 5' RACE reads in MiXCR, one entry per CDR3 protein. There are about 1.8 million distinct CDR3 sequences in the sample; around 48% occur only once, and around 2.1% lies in the top ten. A remark on this clonotype: The antigen remains unidentified.

The sequence was obtained from a woman in her thirties or forties in good health. The sample consisted of blood.

CDR3 bases: TGTGCCAGCAGTCCGAGACCAGGGGATACGCAGTATTTT. It translates to CASSPRPGDTQYF. The V and J genes are TRBV6-4 and TRBJ2-3, with TRBD1 as a possible D gene (5 bases). The CDR3 has 13 residues. Per the germline V gene, CDR1 is MRHNA and CDR2 is SNTAGT. V lost 5 bases, J lost 6 bases, and 12 bases lay in between.